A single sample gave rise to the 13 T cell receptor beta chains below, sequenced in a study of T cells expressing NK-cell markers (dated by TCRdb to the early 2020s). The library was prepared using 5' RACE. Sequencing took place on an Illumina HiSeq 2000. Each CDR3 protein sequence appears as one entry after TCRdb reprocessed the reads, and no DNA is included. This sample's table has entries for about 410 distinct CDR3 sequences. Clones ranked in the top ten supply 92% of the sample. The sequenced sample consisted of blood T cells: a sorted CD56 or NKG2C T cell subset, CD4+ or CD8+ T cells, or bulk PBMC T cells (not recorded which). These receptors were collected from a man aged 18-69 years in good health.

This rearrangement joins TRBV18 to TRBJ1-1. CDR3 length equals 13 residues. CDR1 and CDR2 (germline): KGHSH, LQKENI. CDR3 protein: CASSPRPTLKAFF. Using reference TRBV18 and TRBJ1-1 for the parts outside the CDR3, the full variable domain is NAGVMQNPRHLVRRRGQEARLRCSPMKGHSHVYWYRQLPEEGLKFMVYLQKENIIDESGMPKERFSAEFPKEGPSILRIQQVVRGDSAAYFCASSPRPTLKAFFGQGTRLTVV.

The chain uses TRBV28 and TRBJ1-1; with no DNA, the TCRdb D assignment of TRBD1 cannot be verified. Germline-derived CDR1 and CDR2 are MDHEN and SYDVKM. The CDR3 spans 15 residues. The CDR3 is CASSLSGQGGTSAFF.

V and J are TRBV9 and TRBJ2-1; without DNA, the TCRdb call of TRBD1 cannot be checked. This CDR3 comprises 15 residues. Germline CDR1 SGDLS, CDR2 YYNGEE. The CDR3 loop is CASSPPGQGGNEQFF.

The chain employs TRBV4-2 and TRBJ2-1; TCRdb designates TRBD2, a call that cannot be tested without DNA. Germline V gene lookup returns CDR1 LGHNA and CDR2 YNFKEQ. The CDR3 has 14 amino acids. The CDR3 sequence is CASSLKRVYNEQFF.

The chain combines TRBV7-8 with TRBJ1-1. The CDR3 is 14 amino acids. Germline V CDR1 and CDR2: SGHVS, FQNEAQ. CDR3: CASSLTQLNTEAFF.

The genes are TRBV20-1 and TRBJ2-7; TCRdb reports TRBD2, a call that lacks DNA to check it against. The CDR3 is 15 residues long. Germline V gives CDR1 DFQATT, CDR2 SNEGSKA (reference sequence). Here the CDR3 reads CSASDPGGKAYEQYF.

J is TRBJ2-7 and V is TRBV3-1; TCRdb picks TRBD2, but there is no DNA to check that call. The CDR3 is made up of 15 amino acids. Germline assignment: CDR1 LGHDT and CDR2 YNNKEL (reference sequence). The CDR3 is CASSQASYPPYEQYF.

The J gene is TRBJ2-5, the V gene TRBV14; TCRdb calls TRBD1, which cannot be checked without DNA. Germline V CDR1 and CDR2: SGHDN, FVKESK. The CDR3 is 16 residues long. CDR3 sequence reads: CASSPHWGAAAGTQYF.

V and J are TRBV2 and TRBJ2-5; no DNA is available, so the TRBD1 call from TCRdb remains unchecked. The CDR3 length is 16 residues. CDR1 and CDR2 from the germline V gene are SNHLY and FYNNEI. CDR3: CASSFSAEMGVETQYF.

This CDR3 is CASSPRRRGYTF. The chain couples TRBV7-9 to TRBJ1-2; the TCRdb D gene call, TRBD1, has no DNA to confirm it. The germline V gene has CDR1 SEHNR and CDR2 FQNEAQ (reference sequence). The CDR3 sequence is 12 residues long. Based on the CDR3 plus reference TRBV7-9 and TRBJ1-2, the full variable domain is DTGVSQNPRHKITKRGQNVTFRCDPISEHNRLYWYRQTLGQGPEFLTYFQNEAQLEKSRLLSDRFSAERPKGSFSTLEIQRTEQGDSAMYLCASSPRRRGYTFGSGTRLTVV.

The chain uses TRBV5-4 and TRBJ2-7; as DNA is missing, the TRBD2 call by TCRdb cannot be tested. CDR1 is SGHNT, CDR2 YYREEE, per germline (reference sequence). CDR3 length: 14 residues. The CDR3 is CASSRTSNVYEQYF.

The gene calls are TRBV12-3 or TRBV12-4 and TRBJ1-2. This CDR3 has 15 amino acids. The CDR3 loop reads CASSFSRREVGGYTF.

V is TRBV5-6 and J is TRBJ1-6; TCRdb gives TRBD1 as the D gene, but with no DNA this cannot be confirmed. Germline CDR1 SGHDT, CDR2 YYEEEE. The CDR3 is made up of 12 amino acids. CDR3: CASSATGLPLHF.